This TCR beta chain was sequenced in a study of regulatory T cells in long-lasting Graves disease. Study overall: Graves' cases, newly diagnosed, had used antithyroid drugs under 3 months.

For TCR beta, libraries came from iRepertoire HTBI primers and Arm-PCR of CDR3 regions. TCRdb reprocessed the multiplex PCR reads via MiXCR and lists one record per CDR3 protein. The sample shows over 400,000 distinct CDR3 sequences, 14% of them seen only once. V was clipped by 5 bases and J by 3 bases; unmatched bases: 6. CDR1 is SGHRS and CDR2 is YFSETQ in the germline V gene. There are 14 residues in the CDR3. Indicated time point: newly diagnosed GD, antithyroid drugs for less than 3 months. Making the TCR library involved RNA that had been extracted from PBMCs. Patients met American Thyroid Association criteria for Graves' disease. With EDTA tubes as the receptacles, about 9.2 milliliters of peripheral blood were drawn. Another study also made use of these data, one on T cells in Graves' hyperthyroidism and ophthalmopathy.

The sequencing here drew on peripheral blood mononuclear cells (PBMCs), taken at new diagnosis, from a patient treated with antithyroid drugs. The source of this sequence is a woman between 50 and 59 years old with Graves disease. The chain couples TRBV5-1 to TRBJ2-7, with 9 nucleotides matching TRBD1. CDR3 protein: CASRTGTGHYEQYF. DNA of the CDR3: TGCGCCAGCAGAACCGGGACAGGGCACTACGAGCAGTACTTC. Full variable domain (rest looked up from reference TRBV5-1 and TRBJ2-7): KAGVTQTPRYLIKTRGQQVTLSCSPISGHRSVSWYQQTPGQGLQFLFEYFSETQRNKGNFPGRFSGRQFSNSRSEMNVSTLELGDSALYLCASRTGTGHYEQYFGPGTRLTVT.